These 2 T cell receptor beta chains were sequenced from one sample in a study of CD8+ T cells in alopecia areata (dated by TCRdb to the late 2010s). Receptor amplification or capture employed the immunoSEQ multiplex PCR assay. RNA was extracted from all samples and reverse transcribed into cDNA as template for TCR sequencing. TCRdb holds this immuneACCESS table with in-frame rearrangements only. Some clones are missing; in checked studies, unresolved V genes explain under half, and the rest has no known cause. The sample table shows 170,000 or so clones, and 55% to 75% are seen once. More than 0.7% of the sample comes from the top ten. This sample's time point label indicates: around 4 weeks on oral tofacitinib. Explained via the paper, the treatment or condition label denotes: oral pan-JAK inhibitor, 5-10 mg twice daily. This specimen consisted of CD4+ T cells sorted from blood, obtained at week 4, from a patient treated with tofacitinib. These receptors all stem from a human donor with alopecia areata.

This chain uses TRBV5-4 with TRBJ2-7; TRBD1 aligns across 7 bases. Trimming removed 4 bases from V and 2 bases from J; junction bases left unmatched: 9. CDR3 length: 15 residues. Looked up from germline, CDR1 is SGHNT and CDR2 is YYREEE (reference sequence). CDR3 sequence reads: CASSRTGVGTYEQYF. Here the CDR3 DNA reads TGTGCCAGCAGCCGTACAGGGGTGGGGACCTACGAGCAGTACTTC.

The rearrangement joins TRBV27 to TRBJ2-7; D possibly corresponds to TRBD2 (6 bases). There are 12 residues in the CDR3. CDR1 MNHEY and CDR2 SMNVEV come from the germline V gene (reference sequence). V gave up 8 bases and J gave up 3 bases, with 11 bases separating them. CDR3 region: CASGRGYYEQYF. The CDR3 coding sequence is TGTGCCAGCGGGCGGGGCTACTACGAGCAGTACTTC.